This entry lists 12 T cell receptor beta chains sequenced from one sample in a study of blood T cell repertoires in COVID-19 (TCRdb year 2020). Libraries came from the immunoSEQ multiplex PCR assay. Not all clones reach the TCRdb copy of this immuneACCESS table, which keeps in-frame sequences only. Checked studies attribute under half of the gap to unresolved V genes and leave the rest unexplained. The table for this sample lists fewer than 250,000 clones; about 88% of them were counted only once. The ten largest account for approximately 3% of the sample. The sample comprised PBMCs or T cells enriched from blood (not recorded which). All receptors come from a young woman who had recovered from COVID-19.

This clone was detected only once. The J gene is TRBJ2-3, the V gene TRBV5-1; D perhaps matches TRBD2 (6 bases). Germline V lookup: CDR1 SGHRS, CDR2 YFSETQ. This CDR3 contains 17 residues. V lost 4 bases to trimming and J lost 1 base, with 19 bases between them. This CDR3 is CASSRGWAPAGTDTQYF. The CDR3 DNA reads TGCGCCAGCAGCCGGGGGTGGGCCCCGGCCGGCACAGATACGCAGTATTTT.

The chain is built from TRBV7-8 and TRBJ2-5; tentatively, D is TRBD1 (5 bases). Trimming stripped 3 bases from V and 5 bases from J, with 13 bases between. This CDR3 has 14 amino acids. Germline V gene sequence: CDR1 SGHVS, CDR2 FQNEAQ. CDR3 amino acids: CASSLGRVGETQYF. The CDR3 coding sequence is TGTGCCAGCAGCTTGGGCAGGGTCGGGGAGACCCAGTACTTC.

In its sample, this clone was seen once. At one end the junction does not follow the germline gene, possibly because of a read error. The V and J genes are TRBV3-1 (or the pseudogene TRBV3-2) and TRBJ2-5; TRBD2 agrees at 9 bases. The germline V gene has CDR1 LGHDT and CDR2 YNNKEL (reference sequence). The CDR3 totals 12 residues. The CDR3 protein is CASSGLPRLADF. CDR3 bases: TGTGCCAGCAGCGGCCTCCCGAGACTAGCGGACTTC.

The rearrangement joins TRBV7-3 to TRBJ2-1; 8 bases are shared with TRBD1. The CDR3 totals 15 residues. The junction had 5 bases not matched to a gene; V was cut back by 1 base and J by 6 bases. The V gene's germline CDR1 is SGHTA and CDR2 FQGTGA. The CDR3 loop is CASSLNRGEINEQFF. The CDR3 bases are TGTGCCAGCAGCTTAAACAGGGGGGAAATCAATGAGCAGTTCTTC.

This clone was recorded a few times. The rearrangement joins TRBV28 to TRBJ2-1; D unclear. Germline values: CDR1 MDHEN, CDR2 SYDVKM. CDR3 length: 12 amino acids. V lost 9 bases to trimming and J lost 4 bases, with 10 bases between them. CDR3 residues: CASGLTYNEQFF. CDR3 DNA: TGTGCCAGTGGGCTGACGTACAATGAGCAGTTCTTC.

The rearrangement joins TRBV10-3 to TRBJ2-3, with 7 nucleotides matching TRBD2. The CDR3 spans 16 residues. The junction had 12 bases not matched to a gene; V was cut back by 3 bases and J by 6 bases. Germline V CDR1 and CDR2: ENHRY, SYGVKD. CDR3 sequence reads: CAISDPLNKRGDTQYF. The CDR3 nucleotides read TGTGCCATCAGTGATCCCCTGAACAAGCGGGGTGATACGCAGTATTTT.

The CDR3 region is CATSSQETRVGGETQYF. The CDR3 DNA reads as TGTGCCACCAGCTCCCAAGAGACTAGAGTGGGGGGGGAGACCCAGTACTTC. The V call is TRBV15, the J call TRBJ2-5; 7 bases agree with TRBD2. Germline V lookup: CDR1 LNHNV, CDR2 YYDKDF (reference sequence). Trimming took 5 bases from V and 5 from J; bases not matched to a gene: 17. The CDR3 is 17 amino acids. Filled out from reference TRBV15 and TRBJ2-5, the complete variable domain reads DAMVIQNPRYQVTQFGKPVTLSCSQTLNHNVMYWYQQKSSQAPKLLFHYYDKDFNNEADTPDNFQSRRPNTSFCFLDIRSPGLGDTAMYLCATSSQETRVGGETQYFGPGTRLLVL.

The J gene is TRBJ2-3, the V gene TRBV6-4; TRBD2 agrees at 9 bases. This CDR3 is 15 amino acids long. The junction had 2 bases not matched to a gene; V was cut back by 3 bases and J by 1 base. Germline assignment: CDR1 MRHNA and CDR2 SNTAGT. The CDR3 sequence is CASSEQRGGTDTQYF. In DNA form, the CDR3 reads TGTGCCAGCAGTGAACAGCGGGGGGGCACAGATACGCAGTATTTT.

This chain links TRBV20-1 with TRBJ2-2; 8 nucleotides line up with TRBD2. This CDR3 is built from 18 residues. Germline V gene sequence: CDR1 DFQATT, CDR2 SNEGSKA (reference sequence). V shed 3 bases and J 5 bases; nucleotides not matched to a gene: 17. The CDR3 DNA is TGCAGTGCTAGTCCCGATGGACTAGCCAAGGAGGGTACCGGGGAGCTGTTTTTT. It codes for CSASPDGLAKEGTGELFF.

This clone was seen a handful of times. J is TRBJ1-6 and V is TRBV28, with a weak D call TRBD1 (5 bases). Germline V lookup: CDR1 MDHEN, CDR2 SYDVKM. The CDR3 runs 15 residues. V gave up 7 bases and J gave up 3 bases, with 13 bases separating them. As DNA, the CDR3 is TGTGCCAGCACCCCTCGACAGTTCTATAATTCACCCCTCCACTTT. Amino acid sequence: CASTPRQFYNSPLHF.

V usage is TRBV5-1 and J usage is TRBJ2-1; 8 positions agree with TRBD1. The CDR3 runs 14 residues. Trimming at V came to 1 base and at J to 4 bases, leaving 1 base not matched to a gene. Germline V lookup: CDR1 SGHRS, CDR2 YFSETQ. The CDR3 spells CASSLRQGYNEQFF. The CDR3 nucleotides are TGCGCCAGCAGCTTGAGACAGGGGTACAATGAGCAGTTCTTC. Full variable domain (rest looked up from reference TRBV5-1 and TRBJ2-1): KAGVTQTPRYLIKTRGQQVTLSCSPISGHRSVSWYQQTPGQGLQFLFEYFSETQRNKGNFPGRFSGRQFSNSRSEMNVSTLELGDSALYLCASSLRQGYNEQFFGPGTRLTVL.

This clone showed up just a few times. The genes are TRBV5-4 and TRBJ2-7; 11 nucleotides match TRBD2. Germline V gene sequence: CDR1 SGHNT, CDR2 YYREEE (reference sequence). This CDR3 is built from 15 residues. V lost 4 bases, J lost 6 bases, and 9 bases stayed unmatched. In nucleotides, the CDR3 is TGTGCCAGCAGCCCCCGGACTAGCGGGCGGGGCGAGCAGTACTTC. This encodes CASSPRTSGRGEQYF.